A single sample gave rise to the 26 T cell receptor beta chains below, sequenced in a study of T cells after yellow fever vaccination. Each CDR3 protein gets one entry after TCRdb re-called the 5' RACE reads with MiXCR. The sample lists 500,000 to 700,000 distinct CDR3 sequences; roughly a fifth were seen once. The sample consisted of PBMCs, taken 15 days after the yellow fever booster vaccination. The receptor set was obtained from a man younger than 45 who received the YFV17D yellow fever vaccine.

The chain couples TRBV12-3 or TRBV12-4 to TRBJ2-7; D might be TRBD1 (7 bases). The CDR3 totals 16 residues. V shed 6 bases and J shed 6 bases, with 24 bases lying between them. The CDR3 loop is CASSQSGDRVTSEQYF. The CDR3 nucleotides are TGTGCCAGCAGCCAGTCGGGAGACAGGGTAACGAGCGAGCAGTACTTC.

There are a few counts of this clonotype. The chain joins TRBV29-1 to TRBJ1-2; D not certain. V was shortened by 0 bases and J by 0 bases, with 8 bases between the two germline ends. The CDR3 has 14 amino acids. Germline V lookup: CDR1 SQVTM, CDR2 ANQGSEA. CDR3: CSVEDGSANYGYTF. The CDR3 nucleotides read TGCAGCGTTGAAGATGGATCTGCTAACTATGGCTACACCTTC.

V and J are TRBV6-2 or TRBV6-3 and TRBJ2-7, with TRBD2 matching 10 bases. V lost 5 bases and J lost 6; bases outside the gene matches: 10. The length of the CDR3 is 15 residues. The germline gives CDR1 MNHEY, CDR2 SVGEGT. The CDR3 DNA is TGTGCCAGCAGTATCCGAGCGGGAGGGTTAGTCGAGCAGTACTTC. This sequence encodes CASSIRAGGLVEQYF.

This chain links TRBV27 with TRBJ1-1; 8 bases are shared with TRBD1. This CDR3 region has 15 residues. Trimming cost V 4 bases and J 0 bases; bases outside gene matches: 4. Germline-derived CDR1 and CDR2 are MNHEY and SMNVEV (reference sequence). In nucleotides, the CDR3 is TGTGCCAGCAGTTCCGACAGGGGAATGAACACTGAAGCTTTCTTT. Protein product: CASSSDRGMNTEAFF.

The rearrangement joins TRBV15 to TRBJ2-5, with D unresolved. The CDR3 contains 13 residues. V was cut by 6 bases and J by 0 bases, with 8 bases left in between. Germline V gives CDR1 LNHNV, CDR2 YYDKDF (reference sequence). The CDR3 nucleotides read TGTGCCACCAGTGTCCGTTACCAAGAGACCCAGTACTTC. It yields the protein CATSVRYQETQYF.

This clonotype was observed a single time. The chain's CDR3 is CATSAGGRASPDEQFF. The CDR3 DNA reads as TGTGCCACCAGTGCCGGGGGGAGAGCCAGTCCGGATGAGCAGTTCTTC. The chain is built from TRBV24-1 and TRBJ2-1; 7 nucleotides agree with TRBD2. The CDR3 is 16 residues long. The germline V gene encodes CDR1 KGHDR and CDR2 SFDVKD. V was clipped by 5 bases and J by 8 bases; unmatched bases: 14.

This clonotype has more than one count but fewer than ten. J is TRBJ2-7 and V is TRBV12-3 or TRBV12-4, with unresolved D. This CDR3 region has 15 residues. V lost 5 bases, J lost 2 bases, and 16 bases lay in between. The DNA for the CDR3 is TGTGCCAGCAGTCCGCGACCCGGTCTCGCCTACGAGCAGTACTTC. It yields the protein CASSPRPGLAYEQYF.

This clonotype was detected once. The chain is built from TRBV10-2 and TRBJ2-5; maybe TRBD1 (6 bases). The CDR3 has 15 residues. Trimming removed 6 bases from V and 0 bases from J, with 14 bases in between. Germline V lookup: CDR1 WSHSY, CDR2 SAAADI. The CDR3 nucleotides read TGCGCCAGCAGGGCTCAGGGGCAGTACCAAGAGACCCAGTACTTC. It is translated as CASRAQGQYQETQYF.

Many counts were recorded for this clonotype. CDR3 region: CASRGPDYEQYF. CDR3 nucleotides: TGTGCCAGCAGGGGCCCCGACTACGAGCAGTACTTC. This chain uses TRBV12-3 or TRBV12-4 with TRBJ2-7; unclear D gene. This CDR3 region has 12 residues. Trimming removed 6 bases from V and 3 bases from J, with 9 bases in between.

V gene TRBV11-2 combines with J gene TRBJ2-7; possibly TRBD2 for D (6 bases). V lost 7 bases and J lost 2, with 15 bases in between. The CDR3 loop spans 14 amino acids. CDR1 and CDR2 from the germline V gene are SGHAT and FQNNGV. The CDR3 region is CASTPSAGTYEQYF. In nucleotides, the CDR3 is TGTGCCAGCACCCCATCCGCGGGGACCTACGAGCAGTACTTC.

The V call is TRBV5-1, the J call TRBJ2-1; 9 nucleotides agree with TRBD2. V shed 4 bases and J 4 bases; nucleotides not matched to a gene: 9. The CDR3 is 16 residues long. Per germline, CDR1 SGHRS and CDR2 YFSETQ. The CDR3 reads CASSSSGLATYNEQFF. Written as DNA, the CDR3 is TGCGCCAGCAGCAGCTCTGGACTAGCGACATACAATGAGCAGTTCTTC.

The chain carries TRBV12-3 or TRBV12-4 and TRBJ2-7; TRBD1 agrees at 9 bases. CDR3 size: 15 residues. The ends lost 3 bases at V and 7 bases at J; junction bases unmatched: 10. CDR3: CASSFRGTGPGEQYF. Written as DNA, the CDR3 is TGTGCCAGCAGTTTTCGAGGGACAGGGCCTGGAGAGCAGTACTTC.

This clonotype was observed a few times. The chain employs TRBV4-2 and TRBJ1-2; TRBD1 is a possible D gene (6 bases). V dropped 2 bases and J dropped 8 bases, with 12 bases sitting between them. There are 13 residues in the CDR3. Germline lookup yields CDR1 LGHNA and CDR2 YNFKEQ. The CDR3 nucleotides are TGTGCCAGCAGCCAACCAGGACAGTCCGGCTACACCTTC. As protein: CASSQPGQSGYTF.

The CDR3 DNA is TGCAGTGCTAGCTCTTCGACTAGCGGGGAGCTGTTTTTT. Translated, it gives CSASSSTSGELFF. V usage is TRBV20-1 and J usage is TRBJ2-2; a weak D match, TRBD2 (6 bases). The CDR3 is made up of 13 amino acids. The germline gives CDR1 DFQATT, CDR2 SNEGSKA (reference sequence). V shed 3 bases and J shed 7 bases, with 12 bases lying between them.

This clonotype has only a few counts. V gene TRBV5-1 combines with J gene TRBJ2-7; 12 bases agree with TRBD1. The CDR3 has 14 residues. The germline V gene has CDR1 SGHRS and CDR2 YFSETQ. Trimming cost V 7 bases and J 7 bases; bases outside gene matches: 9. The CDR3 region is CASGTGTGGIEQYF. The CDR3 region has the DNA TGCGCCAGCGGAACCGGGACAGGGGGCATTGAGCAGTACTTC.

This clonotype was recorded a few times. The gene calls are TRBV5-1 and TRBJ2-7, with TRBD2 matching over 11 bases. Germline-derived CDR1 and CDR2 are SGHRS and YFSETQ. The CDR3 totals 15 residues. J lost 3 bases, V lost 7 bases, and 9 bases had no gene match. CDR3 region: CASQKGTSGDYEQYF. CDR3 sequence (DNA): TGCGCCAGCCAAAAAGGGACTAGCGGCGACTACGAGCAGTACTTC. Looking up the rest from reference TRBV5-1 and TRBJ2-7 gives the full variable domain: KAGVTQTPRYLIKTRGQQVTLSCSPISGHRSVSWYQQTPGQGLQFLFEYFSETQRNKGNFPGRFSGRQFSNSRSEMNVSTLELGDSALYLCASQKGTSGDYEQYFGPGTRLTVT.

CDR3: CSARERFNEQFF. CDR3 DNA sequence: TGCAGTGCTAGGGAGCGGTTCAATGAGCAGTTCTTC. V usage is TRBV20-1 and J usage is TRBJ2-1; tentatively, D is TRBD2 (5 bases). Germline V gives CDR1 DFQATT, CDR2 SNEGSKA (reference sequence). The CDR3 is 12 residues long. V was shortened by 3 bases and J by 6 bases, with 9 bases between the two germline ends.

This clonotype was observed a handful of times. The chain couples TRBV5-1 to TRBJ2-1; TRBD2 matches 11 bases. The CDR3 runs to 17 residues. CDR1 is SGHRS, CDR2 YFSETQ, per germline. V gave up 1 base and J gave up 5 bases; unmatched junction bases: 8. CDR3 sequence (DNA): TGCGCCAGCAGCTTGCTTAATCCGGGACTAGCGGACAATGAGCAGTTCTTC. This codes for CASSLLNPGLADNEQFF.

Only a few counts were recorded for this clonotype. The gene calls are TRBV7-9 and TRBJ2-3; TRBD1 or TRBD2 may be the D gene (5 bases each). Trimming stripped 1 base from V and 5 bases from J, with 13 bases between. Germline loops: CDR1 SEHNR, CDR2 FQNEAQ (reference sequence). The CDR3 is 15 residues long. The CDR3 nucleotides read TGTGCCAGCAGCTTAGAAGGTTTTGGGGGAGATACGCAGTATTTT. Translating gives CASSLEGFGGDTQYF.

DNA for the CDR3: TGTGCCAGCAGCCCTTTGCACCATAGGGGAGAAAAACTGTTTTTT. Translating it yields CASSPLHHRGEKLFF. The rearrangement links TRBV6-5 to TRBJ1-4; D possibly corresponds to TRBD1 (5 bases). The CDR3 length is 15 residues. Germline CDR1 MNHEY, CDR2 SVGAGI. Trimming took 6 bases from V and 8 from J, leaving 19 bases between them.

The chain carries TRBV20-1 and TRBJ2-1; D not resolved. This CDR3 has 10 residues. V lost 6 bases, J lost 9 bases, and 9 bases lay in between. Germline assignment: CDR1 DFQATT and CDR2 SNEGSKA (reference sequence). CDR3 sequence: CSALNPEQFF. CDR3 in DNA: TGCAGTGCCCTGAACCCTGAGCAGTTCTTC.

This clonotype was seen more than once but under ten times. In DNA, the CDR3 is TGTGCCAGCAGCCCTACTACAGGGTTGGACAATCAGCCCCAGCATTTT. It yields the protein CASSPTTGLDNQPQHF. The chain is built from TRBV6-1 and TRBJ1-5; D is perhaps TRBD1 (6 bases). Germline V gene lookup returns CDR1 MNHNS and CDR2 SASEGT. The ends were cut back, 6 bases at V and 3 bases at J, with 18 bases in the middle. The CDR3 runs 16 residues.

This clonotype showed up just once. This chain links TRBV7-9 with TRBJ1-3; tentatively, D is TRBD1 (5 bases). CDR3 length: 15 amino acids. V lost 5 bases to trimming and J lost 7 bases, with 18 bases between them. CDR1 SEHNR and CDR2 FQNEAQ come from the germline V gene (reference sequence). The CDR3: CASSRAGPEGNTIYF. The CDR3 region has the DNA TGTGCCAGCAGCCGAGCAGGGCCGGAGGGGAACACCATATATTTT.

In this sample, this clonotype turned up a few times. The rearrangement joins TRBV5-6 to TRBJ2-5; 7 bases align to TRBD1. Losses at the gene ends were 0 bases for V and 2 bases for J; bases not matched to a gene: 7. CDR1 and CDR2 (germline): SGHDT, YYEEEE. The CDR3 consists of 16 residues. As DNA, the CDR3 is TGTGCCAGCAGCTTGGTTTATCGGACAGGACAAGAGACCCAGTACTTC. Translation: CASSLVYRTGQETQYF.

This clonotype was counted only a few times. The V and J genes are TRBV18 and TRBJ1-6; the D is unclear. Trimming took off 2 bases at V and 7 bases at J, with 6 bases between the two ends. Germline CDR1 KGHSH, CDR2 LQKENI. CDR3 length equals 13 residues. CDR3 DNA: TGTGCCAGCTCACCAGCAGAAAATTCACCCCTCCACTTT. The encoded protein is CASSPAENSPLHF.

This rearrangement joins TRBV7-2 to TRBJ2-1, with 11 bases lining up with TRBD2. CDR3 size: 15 residues. Unmatched junction bases numbered 4, after V lost 5 bases and J lost 4 bases. Germline V gene lookup returns CDR1 SGHTA and CDR2 FQGNSA. The CDR3 loop is CASSELAGVYNEQFF. The DNA of the CDR3 is TGTGCCAGCAGCGAACTAGCGGGAGTTTACAATGAGCAGTTCTTC. Supplemented by reference TRBV7-2 and TRBJ2-1, the full variable domain reads GAGVSQSPSNKVTEKGKDVELRCDPISGHTALYWYRQSLGQGLEFLIYFQGNSAPDKSGLPSDRFSAERTGGSVSTLTIQRTQQEDSAVYLCASSELAGVYNEQFFGPGTRLTVL.